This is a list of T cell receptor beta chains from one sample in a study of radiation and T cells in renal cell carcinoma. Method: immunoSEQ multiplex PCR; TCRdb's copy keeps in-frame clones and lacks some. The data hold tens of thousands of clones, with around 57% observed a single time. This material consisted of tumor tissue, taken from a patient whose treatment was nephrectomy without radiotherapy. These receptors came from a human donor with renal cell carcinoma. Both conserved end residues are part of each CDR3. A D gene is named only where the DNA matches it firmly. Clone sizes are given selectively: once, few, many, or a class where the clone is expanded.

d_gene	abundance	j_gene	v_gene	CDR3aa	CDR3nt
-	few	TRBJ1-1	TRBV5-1	CASSWGANTEAFF	TGCGCCAGCAGCTGGGGGGCGAACACTGAAGCTTTCTTT
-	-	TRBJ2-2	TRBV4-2	CASSQVTRGRNTGELFF	TGTGCCAGCAGCCAAGTGACGAGAGGACGGAACACCGGGGAGCTGTTTTTT
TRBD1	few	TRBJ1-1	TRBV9	CASSVDRATEAFF	TGTGCCAGCAGCGTCGACAGGGCCACTGAAGCTTTCTTT
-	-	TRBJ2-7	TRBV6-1	CASSTMGFTYEQYF	TGTGCCAGCTCGACGATGGGGTTCACCTACGAGCAGTACTTC
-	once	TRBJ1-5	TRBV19	CASTPRASLNQPQHF	TGTGCCAGTACCCCCAGGGCAAGCCTCAATCAGCCCCAGCATTTT
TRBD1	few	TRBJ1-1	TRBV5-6	CASSVQGARAFF	TGTGCCAGCAGCGTACAGGGGGCAAGAGCTTTCTTT
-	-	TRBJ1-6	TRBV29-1	CSVGPPLHF	TGCAGCGTTGGACCACCCCTCCACTTT
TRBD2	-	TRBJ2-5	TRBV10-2	CASRGTSGAQETQYF	TGCGCCAGCAGGGGGACTAGCGGGGCACAAGAGACCCAGTACTTC
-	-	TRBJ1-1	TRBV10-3	CAINGAWAGEAFF	TGTGCCATCAACGGAGCCTGGGCAGGCGAAGCTTTCTTT
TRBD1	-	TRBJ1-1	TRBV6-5	CASGTGKATEAFF	TGTGCCAGTGGGACAGGGAAGGCCACTGAAGCTTTCTTT
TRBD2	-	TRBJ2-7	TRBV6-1	CASSVHPWAGGPYEQYF	TGTGCCAGCAGTGTCCACCCATGGGCGGGGGGCCCCTACGAGCAGTACTTC
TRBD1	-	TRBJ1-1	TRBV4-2	CASSPLGTGGTEAFF	TGTGCCAGCAGCCCCTTAGGGACAGGTGGCACTGAAGCTTTCTTT
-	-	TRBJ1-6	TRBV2	CASSLVVQGNSPLHF	TGTGCCAGCAGCTTAGTCGTACAGGGAAATTCACCCCTCCACTTT
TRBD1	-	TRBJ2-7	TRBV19	CASSTGTGVLYEQYF	TGTGCCAGTAGTACCGGGACAGGGGTGCTCTACGAGCAGTACTTC
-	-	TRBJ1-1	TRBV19	CASSTSTGQSEAFF	TGTGCCAGTAGTACGTCGACAGGACAATCTGAAGCTTTCTTT
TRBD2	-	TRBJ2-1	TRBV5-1	CASRLASGVSSYNEQFF	TGCGCCAGCAGATTGGCTAGCGGGGTAAGCTCCTACAATGAGCAGTTCTTC
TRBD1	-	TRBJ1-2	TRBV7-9	CASSLGQGFYYGYTF	TGTGCCAGCAGCTTGGGACAGGGGTTTTATTATGGCTACACCTTC
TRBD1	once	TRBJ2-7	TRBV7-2	CASSLRDRSSYEQYF	TGTGCCAGCAGCTTACGGGACAGGAGTTCCTACGAGCAGTACTTC
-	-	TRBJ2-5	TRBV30	CAWSGSLGLETQYF	TGTGCCTGGAGTGGATCCTTGGGGTTGGAGACCCAGTACTTC
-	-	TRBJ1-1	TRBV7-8	CASSTSVRNTEAFF	TGTGCCAGCAGCACCAGCGTAAGGAACACTGAAGCTTTCTTT
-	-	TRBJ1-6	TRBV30	CAWRLRGRSYNSPLHF	TGTGCCTGGAGGTTGAGGGGTAGGTCCTATAATTCACCCCTCCACTTT
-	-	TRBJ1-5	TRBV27	CASSTRTGAAQPQHF	TGTGCCAGCAGTACCCGTACGGGTGCGGCTCAGCCCCAGCATTTT
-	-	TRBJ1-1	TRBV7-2	CASSLGVLRGNTEAFF	TGTGCCAGCAGCTTAGGGGTCCTACGTGGGAACACTGAAGCTTTCTTT